This passage covers 6 T cell receptor beta chains from one sample sequenced in a study of T cell responses to AZD1222 COVID-19 vaccine. Profiled with immunoSEQ multiplex PCR; TCRdb holds only in-frame clones, not every one. The sample holds around 130,000 clones, about 86% seen once. The input for sequencing was peripheral blood, taken on day 0 of AZD1222 vaccination. These receptors were obtained from an adult in good health.

The rearrangement joins TRBV19 to TRBJ1-1; perhaps TRBD1 as D (6 bases). The CDR3 length is 15 residues. The V gene's germline CDR1 is LNHDA and CDR2 SQIVND (reference sequence). V was cut by 6 bases and J by 4 bases, with 18 bases left in between. Written as DNA, the CDR3 is TGTGCCAGTAGGTTGGGTGAACCAGGGGCCACTGAAGCTTTCTTT. Translation: CASRLGEPGATEAFF.

The chain is built from TRBV7-2 and TRBJ1-3, with D hard to call. CDR3 length: 15 residues. Germline V lookup: CDR1 SGHTA, CDR2 FQGNSA. The V gene lost 3 bases and the J gene lost 0 bases, with 9 bases spanning the gap. CDR3 DNA: TGTGCCAGCAGCTTGAGGATGACCTCTGGAAACACCATATATTTT. Residues: CASSLRMTSGNTIYF.

CDR3 region: CASSLNGVSTDTQYF. For the CDR3, the DNA is TGTGCCAGCAGCTTAAACGGGGTTAGCACAGATACGCAGTATTTT. The rearrangement joins TRBV11-3 to TRBJ2-3, with D possibly being TRBD2 (5 bases). The V and J ends lost 2 bases and 0 bases respectively, with 9 bases between them. This CDR3 is built from 15 residues. The germline V gene encodes CDR1 SGHNT and CDR2 YENEEA.

V usage is TRBV7-3 and J usage is TRBJ2-1, with D possibly being TRBD2 (6 bases). Germline CDR1 reads SGHTA; CDR2 reads FQGTGA. V was trimmed by 2 bases and J by 0 bases, leaving 8 bases between them. The length of the CDR3 is 15 residues. The CDR3 coding sequence is TGTGCCAGCAGCTTATCACTAGCCTCCTACAATGAGCAGTTCTTC. It codes for CASSLSLASYNEQFF.

This chain connects TRBV25-1 to TRBJ1-2; D is unclear. Germline V gene data show CDR1 as MGHDK and CDR2 as SYGVNS. CDR3 length: 15 amino acids. V gave up 2 bases and J gave up 3 bases, with 13 bases separating them. CDR3 nucleotide sequence: TGTGCCAGCAGTGAAGGGTCTACCCCTTACTATGGCTACACCTTC. Its protein product is CASSEGSTPYYGYTF.

This rearrangement joins TRBV5-1 to TRBJ2-2; D call uncertain. This CDR3 has 15 residues. Trimming left V 0 bases short and J 2 bases short, with 8 bases between. Germline V CDR1 and CDR2: SGHRS, YFSETQ. As DNA, the CDR3 is TGCGCCAGCAGCTTGGGTACGATAAACACCGGGGAGCTGTTTTTT. Residues: CASSLGTINTGELFF.